The rows below give T cell receptor beta chains drawn from one sample of a study of blood T cell repertoires in COVID-19. The protocol was immunoSEQ multiplex PCR, while the TCRdb copy is restricted to in-frame clones and leaves out a portion. The data hold about 350,000 clones, with 89% observed a single time. Source material: peripheral blood. The receptor set was obtained from a woman between 55 and 75 years old with COVID-19, enrolled during active disease. CDR3s include the opening cysteine and the closing phenylalanine or tryptophan. A D gene is named only where the DNA matches it firmly. Rows give clone size only sometimes, using once, few, many, or a class for an expanded clone.

size | D | J | V | DNA | CDR3
- | - | TRBJ1-1 | TRBV12-3/TRBV12-4 | TGTGCCAGCAGTCCCGACGGTGACTTACGGGCTTTCTTT | CASSPDGDLRAFF
- | TRBD1 | TRBJ2-3 | TRBV19 | TGTGCCAGTAGTGACAGGGGAGGTCCAGATACGCAGTATTTT | CASSDRGGPDTQYF
- | - | TRBJ2-2 | TRBV27 | TGTGCCAGCAGGACAGCCGCGAACACCGGGGAGCTGTTTTTT | CASRTAANTGELFF
- | - | TRBJ2-7 | TRBV9 | TGTGCCAGCAGCGTAGCTTCAGGGGACGAGCAGTACTTC | CASSVASGDEQYF
- | - | TRBJ2-7 | TRBV5-1 | TGCGCCAGCAGCTTGATTTCAGGTACCTACGAGCAGTACTTC | CASSLISGTYEQYF
- | TRBD2 | TRBJ2-3 | TRBV4-2 | TGTGCCAGCAGCCAAGATCCCGGACTAGCGGGGGCCCTCGATACGCAGTATTTT | CASSQDPGLAGALDTQYF
few | - | TRBJ1-2 | TRBV9 | TGTGCCAGCAGCACGTACAGGGAAAACTATGGCTACACCTTC | CASSTYRENYGYTF
- | - | TRBJ1-5 | TRBV24-1 | TGTGCCACCAGTGATACCAGGGTTGGCAATCAGCCCCAGCATTTT | CATSDTRVGNQPQHF
- | - | TRBJ1-1 | TRBV30 | TGTGCCTGGAGGGGGGACACCCAGAACACTGAAGCTTTCTTT | CAWRGDTQNTEAFF
- | TRBD1 | TRBJ1-1 | TRBV19 | TGTGCCAGTACTCAACCGGTCCGGGACAGGGGACACACTGAAGCTTTCTTT | CASTQPVRDRGHTEAFF
- | TRBD1 | TRBJ1-4 | TRBV19 | TGTGCCAGTAGTGCAGACCCCGGGACAGGGGCTTTAGCTAATGAAAAACTGTTTTTT | CASSADPGTGALANEKLFF
- | TRBD1 | TRBJ2-5 | TRBV7-8 | TGTGCCAGCAGCCGAGACAGGGGCGGGTCAAGGACCCAGTACTTC | CASSRDRGGSRTQYF
- | TRBD2 | TRBJ2-3 | TRBV6-1 | TGTGCCAGCAGAGAAGCCCTAGCGGGGGGCCGCACAGATACGCAGTATTTT | CASREALAGGRTDTQYF
once | TRBD1 | TRBJ2-7 | TRBV2 | TGTGCCAGCAGGACAGGGATCGAGCAGTACTTC | CASRTGIEQYF
- | TRBD1 | TRBJ1-3 | TRBV18 | TGTGCCAGCTCACCACCCGGACAGGGGATGTGGACCATATATTTT | CASSPPGQGMWTIYF